The source of this T cell receptor (beta chain) is a study of CD8+ T cells in alopecia areata (dated by TCRdb to 2016 to 2019). With respect to the entire study: Treated patients were enrolled in an open-label pilot trial of oral tofacitinib, 5 to 10 mg twice daily, for moderate-to-severe alopecia areata. Patients stayed on tofacitinib for 6 to 18 months and then had 6 months of follow-up off drug so that delayed response and recurrence could be assessed. The study used high-throughput TCRbeta sequencing to examine T cell clonal expansion in alopecia areata, in both the C3H/HeJ mouse model and human patients. On the human side, TCRbeta sequencing was run on scalp tissue and on sorted CD4+ and CD8+ peripheral blood T cells from healthy controls and from alopecia areata patients with either patchy or totalis/universalis disease. Biopsies were taken from tofacitinib-treated patients at baseline and again at 4 and 24 weeks into treatment, and several of those patients also had a later scalp biopsy. Scalp clonality was compared across normal scalp (n=4), patchy alopecia areata scalp (n=8), and alopecia totalis/universalis scalp (n=8). RNA came from the PAXgene miRNA kit for fixed scalp, the miRNeasy kit for PBMCs, and the RNeasy kit for mouse skin. TCRbeta CDR3 regions were amplified by immunoSEQ multiplex PCR with 35 Vbeta forward and 13 Jbeta reverse primers.

Read against the paper, the sample's time point label means: baseline before oral tofacitinib. Lesional scalp punch biopsies and peripheral blood were obtained from alopecia areata patients. After PBMCs were isolated by density centrifugation and stained for CD3, CD4 and CD8, a FACSAria was used to sort CD4+ and CD8+ T cells. Here is what the overall study found, with its caveats: Higher clonality and more expanded CD8+ clones were observed in lesional scalp than in normal scalp, particularly in alopecia totalis/universalis, a finding suggestive of antigenic drive. Resident alphabeta T cells in normal human skin are also sequenced, complicating scalp TCR repertoire analysis, unlike mouse skin dominated by gammadelta T cells. Shared TCR sequences between patients were less evident than in mice, which may be partly attributable to HLA diversity in the patient population.

Comments on this clone: Its antigen is currently not known. No base-level quality is on record; no much larger clone is a single base apart.

Libraries were constructed by the immunoSEQ multiplex PCR assay. RNA was extracted from all samples and reverse transcribed into cDNA as template for TCR sequencing. First-strand cDNA was synthesized with SuperScript III using a 2:1 mix of oligo-dT and random hexamers. A synthetic immune receptor repertoire was used to gauge amplification bias, and whatever bias remained was removed computationally. From the authors' description of their analysis: Raw reads were preprocessed to remove errors, and CDR3 was defined according to IMGT conventions as the region from the conserved cysteine to phenylalanine. Clonality was computed as 1 minus the Shannon entropy, with the entropy normalized by log2 of the number of productive unique TCRs. CD4 or CD8 identity of scalp clones was inferred by cross-referencing scalp TCRbeta sequences with sorted blood CD4 and CD8 repertoires. TCRdb provides this immuneACCESS table in a form limited to in-frame rearrangements. Some clones are lacking; in checked studies, under half of them reflect an unresolved V gene, and why the rest are absent is not known. V and J calls and clone size follow that table, whereas D and trimming were derived from the DNA. The sample includes some 210,000 clones, with around 62% observed a single time. Approximately 0.44% of the sample rests with the top ten.

CDR1 SGHRS and CDR2 YFSETQ were looked up in the germline V gene. Germline trimming: 0 bases from V, 5 bases from J; junction bases outside gene matches: 6. There are 15 amino acids in the CDR3, from cysteine to phenylalanine inclusive. The entry retains the CDR3 DNA only, 45 bases that are in frame from base 1. The chain is made from TRBV5-1 and TRBJ2-7, and TRBD1 aligns with 9 junction nucleotides. Sequences were derived from CD4+ T cells sorted from blood, sampled at week 0. This sequence was found in a human donor with alopecia areata. The CDR3 region has the sequence CASSLVGQGLNEQYF. The DNA is TGCGCCAGCAGCTTGGTCGGACAGGGGTTGAACGAGCAGTACTTC.